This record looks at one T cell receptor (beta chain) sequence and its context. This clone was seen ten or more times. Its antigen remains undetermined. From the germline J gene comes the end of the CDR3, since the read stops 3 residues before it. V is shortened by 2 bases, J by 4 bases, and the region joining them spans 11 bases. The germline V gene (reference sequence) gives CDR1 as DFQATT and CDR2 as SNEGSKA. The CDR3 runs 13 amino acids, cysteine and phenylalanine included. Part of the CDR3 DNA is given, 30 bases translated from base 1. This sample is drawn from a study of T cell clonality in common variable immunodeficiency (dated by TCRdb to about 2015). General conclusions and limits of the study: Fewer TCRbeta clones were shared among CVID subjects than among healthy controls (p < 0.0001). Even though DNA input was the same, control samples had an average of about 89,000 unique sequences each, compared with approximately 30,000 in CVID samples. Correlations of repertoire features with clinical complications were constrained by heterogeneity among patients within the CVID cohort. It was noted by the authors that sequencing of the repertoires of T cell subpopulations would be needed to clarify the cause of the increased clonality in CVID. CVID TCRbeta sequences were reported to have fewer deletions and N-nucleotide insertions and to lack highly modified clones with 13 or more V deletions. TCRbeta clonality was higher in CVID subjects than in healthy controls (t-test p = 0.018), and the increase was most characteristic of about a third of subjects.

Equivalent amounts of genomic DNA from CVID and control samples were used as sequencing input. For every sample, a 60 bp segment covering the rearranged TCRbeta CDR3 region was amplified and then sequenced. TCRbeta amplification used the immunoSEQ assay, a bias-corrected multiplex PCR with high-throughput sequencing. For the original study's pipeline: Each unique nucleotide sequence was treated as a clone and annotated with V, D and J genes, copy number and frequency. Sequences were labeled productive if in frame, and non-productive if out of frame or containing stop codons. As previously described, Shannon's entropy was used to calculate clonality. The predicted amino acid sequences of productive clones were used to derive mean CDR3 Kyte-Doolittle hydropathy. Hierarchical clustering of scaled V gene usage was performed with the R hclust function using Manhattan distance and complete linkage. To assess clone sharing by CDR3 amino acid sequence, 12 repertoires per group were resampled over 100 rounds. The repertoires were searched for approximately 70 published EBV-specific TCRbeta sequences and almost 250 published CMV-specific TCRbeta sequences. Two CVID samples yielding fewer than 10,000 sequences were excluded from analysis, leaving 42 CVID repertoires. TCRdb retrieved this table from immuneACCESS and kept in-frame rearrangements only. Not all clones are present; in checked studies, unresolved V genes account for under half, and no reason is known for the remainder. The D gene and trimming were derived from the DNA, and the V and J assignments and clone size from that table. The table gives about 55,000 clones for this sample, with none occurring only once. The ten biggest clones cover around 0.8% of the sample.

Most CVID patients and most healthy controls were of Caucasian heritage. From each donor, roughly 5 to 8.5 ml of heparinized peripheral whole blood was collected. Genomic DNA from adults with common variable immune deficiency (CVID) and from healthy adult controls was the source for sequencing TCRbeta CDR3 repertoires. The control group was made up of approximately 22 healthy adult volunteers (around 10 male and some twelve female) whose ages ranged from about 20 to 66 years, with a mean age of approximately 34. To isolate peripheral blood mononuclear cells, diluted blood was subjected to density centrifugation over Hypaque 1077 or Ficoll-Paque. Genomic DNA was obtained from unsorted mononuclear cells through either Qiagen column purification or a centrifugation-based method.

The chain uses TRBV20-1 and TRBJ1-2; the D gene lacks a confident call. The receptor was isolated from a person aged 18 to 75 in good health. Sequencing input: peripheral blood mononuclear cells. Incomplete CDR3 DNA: TGCAGTGCTAGACCTACTACTTCCTATGGC. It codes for CSARPTTSYG. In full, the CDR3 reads CSARPTTSYGYTF.